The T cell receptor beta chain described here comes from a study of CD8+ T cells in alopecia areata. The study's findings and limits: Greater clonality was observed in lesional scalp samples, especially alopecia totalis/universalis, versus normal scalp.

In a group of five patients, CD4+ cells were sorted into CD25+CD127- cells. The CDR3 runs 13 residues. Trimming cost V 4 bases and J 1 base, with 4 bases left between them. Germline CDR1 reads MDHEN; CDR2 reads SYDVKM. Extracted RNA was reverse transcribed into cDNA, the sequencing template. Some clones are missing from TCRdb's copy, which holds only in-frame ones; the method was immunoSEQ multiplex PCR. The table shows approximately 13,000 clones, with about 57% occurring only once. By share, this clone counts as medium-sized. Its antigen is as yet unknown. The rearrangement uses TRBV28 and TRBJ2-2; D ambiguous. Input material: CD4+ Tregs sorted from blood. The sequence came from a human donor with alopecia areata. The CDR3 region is CASSYGNTGELFF. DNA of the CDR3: TGTGCCAGCAGTTATGGGAACACCGGGGAGCTGTTTTTT.